A single sample is the source of the 7 T cell receptor beta chains below, sequenced in a study of cytomegalovirus exposure and HLA in healthy donors. Amplification used 60 Vbeta primers and 13 Jbeta primers. Sequenced by immunoSEQ multiplex PCR; TCRdb stores in-frame clones only, minus some. The sample yields more than 130,000 clones, roughly 80% seen once. The sequencing sample was made of PBMCs. The origin of the receptors is a woman in her 50s in good health and CMV-seronegative.

The rearrangement links TRBV12-5 to TRBJ1-2, with unresolved D. Deletions cut 6 bases from V and 5 bases from J, with 4 bases between. The CDR3 is made up of 10 amino acids. The germline V gene encodes CDR1 LGHNT and CDR2 FRNRAP. CDR3 region: CASGSYGYTF. The CDR3 coding sequence is TGTGCTAGTGGGTCATATGGCTACACCTTC.

V usage is TRBV6-6 and J usage is TRBJ1-1, with TRBD1 matching over 7 bases. This CDR3 has 15 residues. Germline CDR1 MNHNY, CDR2 SVGAGI (reference sequence). The trim removed 2 bases at V and 8 bases at J, leaving 11 bases unmatched. The CDR3 DNA reads as TGTGCCAGCAGTTACGCCACCGGGACAGTTGTAGAAGCTTTCTTT. Protein product: CASSYATGTVVEAFF.

V usage is TRBV4-2 and J usage is TRBJ2-1; TRBD2 aligns across 14 bases. Germline CDR1 LGHNA, CDR2 YNFKEQ. CDR3 length equals 19 residues. V dropped 2 bases and J dropped 2; count of bases not matched to a gene: 8. CDR3 protein: CASSQSQRTSGGTYNEQFF. CDR3 DNA: TGTGCCAGCAGCCAAAGCCAACGGACTAGCGGGGGGACCTACAATGAGCAGTTCTTC.

This clone came up once. The chain uses TRBV7-2 and TRBJ2-3; 12 bases line up with TRBD2. The CDR3 loop spans 16 amino acids. Germline-derived CDR1 and CDR2 are SGHTA and FQGNSA. Trimming at V came to 4 bases and at J to 3 bases, leaving 5 bases not matched to a gene. CDR3 nucleotide sequence: TGTGCCAGCAGCTCCTTAGGACTAGCGGGGACAGATACGCAGTATTTT. Its translation is CASSSLGLAGTDTQYF.

The table lists this clone with a few counts. One junction end disagrees with the germline gene, perhaps due to a read error. The gene calls are TRBV5-5 and TRBJ1-1; 9 bases are a match to TRBD1. Germline V gene sequence: CDR1 SGHKS, CDR2 YYEKEE (reference sequence). The CDR3 extends over 14 amino acids. Here the CDR3 DNA reads TGTGCCAGCACCAAACAGGGGGACAGGGACAGAAACCGATTT. This encodes CASTKQGDRDRNRF.

The rearrangement links TRBV27 to TRBJ1-1; 9 bases match TRBD1. This CDR3 region has 14 residues. With V trimmed by 0 bases and J by 4 bases, 0 bases remained unmatched. Per germline, CDR1 MNHEY and CDR2 SMNVEV (reference sequence). In nucleotides, the CDR3 is TGTGCCAGCAGTTTATCGACAGGGGGCACTGAAGCTTTCTTT. Protein: CASSLSTGGTEAFF.

The V and J genes are TRBV12-1 and TRBJ2-5; the table's D call, TRBD2, has no DNA check behind it. TRBV12-1 is noted as a pseudogene. The CDR3 runs 15 residues. The CDR3 protein is CASSFSGGGEEAQYF. Written as DNA, the CDR3 is TGTGCCAGCAGCTTTAGCGGGGGCGGGGAGGAGGCCCAGTACTTC.